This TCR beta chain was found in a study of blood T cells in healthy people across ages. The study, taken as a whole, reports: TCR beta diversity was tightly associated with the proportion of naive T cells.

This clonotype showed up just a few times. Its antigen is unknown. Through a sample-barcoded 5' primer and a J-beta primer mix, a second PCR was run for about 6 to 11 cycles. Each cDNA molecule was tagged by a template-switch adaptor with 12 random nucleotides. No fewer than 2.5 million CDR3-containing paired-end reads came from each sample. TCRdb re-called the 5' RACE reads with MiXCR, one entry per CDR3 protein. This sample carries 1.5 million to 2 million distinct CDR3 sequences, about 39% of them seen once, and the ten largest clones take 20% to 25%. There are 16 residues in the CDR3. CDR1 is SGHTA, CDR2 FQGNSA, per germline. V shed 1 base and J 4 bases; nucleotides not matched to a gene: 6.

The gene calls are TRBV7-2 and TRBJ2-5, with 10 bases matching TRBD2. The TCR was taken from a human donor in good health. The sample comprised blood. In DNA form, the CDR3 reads TGTGCCAGCAGCTTAGGCTTAGCGGGGGGTTCAGAGACCCAGTACTTC. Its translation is CASSLGLAGGSETQYF.